Following are 19 T cell receptor beta chains from one sample sequenced in a study of radiotherapy plus CTLA-4 blockade in lung cancer. TCRdb's table, derived via immunoSEQ multiplex PCR, lists solely in-frame clones and lacks some. Of 65,000 to 85,000 clones listed, about 72% are singletons. The sample in question was peripheral blood, obtained from a patient treated with radiotherapy plus ipilimumab. The receptors were sampled from a human donor with non-small cell lung cancer whose response to radiotherapy plus ipilimumab could not be evaluated. Some clones in this sample may be carry-over from other donors' samples.

The chain carries TRBV27 and TRBJ1-2; the D gene is possibly TRBD1 (5 bases). CDR3 size: 13 residues. Trimming shortened V by 2 bases and J by 4 bases, and 8 bases separated the two germline ends. In germline, CDR1 is MNHEY, CDR2 SMNVEV (reference sequence). CDR3 amino acids: CASSLRGTYGYTF. In DNA, the CDR3 is TGTGCCAGCAGTTTAAGGGGCACCTATGGCTACACCTTC.

This clone was seen more than once but under ten times. The J gene is TRBJ1-1, the V gene TRBV6-6, with D possibly TRBD1 on 6 matching bases. V lost 5 bases and J lost 5, with 12 bases in between. There are 13 residues in the CDR3. In germline, CDR1 is MNHNY, CDR2 SVGAGI (reference sequence). Here the CDR3 DNA reads TGTGCCAGCAGTCCACAGGGAAAGACTGAAGCTTTCTTT. Translating it yields CASSPQGKTEAFF.

This chain links TRBV2 with TRBJ2-7; D is uncertain. Deletions cut 8 bases from V and 1 base from J, with 27 bases between. CDR1 is SNHLY and CDR2 is FYNNEI in the germline V gene. This CDR3 contains 18 residues. CDR3 sequence (DNA): TGTGCCAGCGCCGTTCCGGAACATGCGGCAGCTTATTCCTACGAGCAGTACTTC. Protein sequence: CASAVPEHAAAYSYEQYF.

J is TRBJ2-3 and V is TRBV5-1, with 10 bases fitting TRBD1. Trimming took 0 bases from V and 4 from J; bases not matched to a gene: 11. The CDR3 runs 18 residues. CDR1 and CDR2 from the germline V gene are SGHRS and YFSETQ. This CDR3 reads CASSLAGPGQGLSDTQYF. In nucleotides, the CDR3 is TGCGCCAGCAGCTTGGCCGGACCGGGACAGGGGCTCTCAGATACGCAGTATTTT.

The chain recombines TRBV29-1 with TRBJ2-7; tentatively, D is TRBD2 (5 bases). The length of the CDR3 is 12 residues. V was cut by 4 bases and J by 10 bases, with 17 bases left in between. Per the germline V gene, CDR1 is SQVTM and CDR2 is ANQGSEA. The CDR3 protein is CSVVDGVFGQYF. In nucleotides, the CDR3 is TGCAGCGTTGTGGACGGGGTCTTCGGACAGTACTTC.

V usage is TRBV29-1 and J usage is TRBJ1-2, with 7 bases matching TRBD1. Losses at the gene ends were 2 bases for V and 4 bases for J; bases not matched to a gene: 19. CDR3 length: 18 amino acids. The germline V gene encodes CDR1 SQVTM and CDR2 ANQGSEA. The CDR3 DNA sequence: TGCAGCGTTGAATCGCGAGGGGGCAATGTGGATTCCGTCTATGGCTACACCTTC. Its protein is CSVESRGGNVDSVYGYTF.

The chain joins TRBV29-1 to TRBJ2-5; TRBD2 matches at 13 bases. This CDR3 comprises 17 residues. V lost 3 bases and J lost 2; bases outside the gene matches: 9. Germline-derived CDR1 and CDR2 are SQVTM and ANQGSEA. The CDR3 loop is CSVEGVGLAGVQETQYF. CDR3 nucleotide sequence: TGCAGCGTTGAGGGAGTTGGACTAGCGGGGGTGCAAGAGACCCAGTACTTC.

The chain carries TRBV10-2 and TRBJ2-5; D perhaps matches TRBD2 (7 bases). V lost 2 bases and J lost 0, with 10 bases in between. The CDR3 totals 15 residues. CDR1 is WSHSY, CDR2 SAAADI, per germline. This CDR3 reads CASSERGADQETQYF. Written as DNA, the CDR3 is TGCGCCAGCAGTGAGCGGGGGGCCGACCAAGAGACCCAGTACTTC.

The rearrangement joins TRBV18 to TRBJ2-4; D possibly corresponds to TRBD1 (5 bases). This CDR3 is 15 amino acids long. Trimming removed 6 bases at V and 2 bases at J, with 14 bases between. Looked up from germline, CDR1 is KGHSH and CDR2 is LQKENI. The CDR3 DNA reads TGTGCCAGCTCTCCCGCGGCAGGGACCAAAAACATTCAGTACTTC. As protein: CASSPAAGTKNIQYF.

The rearrangement links TRBV11-2 to TRBJ2-7, with a possible D match to TRBD2 (5 bases). The V end was cut by 1 base, the J end by 3 bases, with 13 bases between. The CDR3 has 15 amino acids. Germline V CDR1 and CDR2: SGHAT, FQNNGV. The CDR3 is CASSLVGSAGYEQYF. DNA for the CDR3: TGTGCCAGCAGCTTAGTAGGGAGCGCGGGCTACGAGCAGTACTTC.

The chain combines TRBV5-5 with TRBJ1-2; 7 bases are a match to TRBD1. The CDR3 contains 15 residues. V dropped 4 bases and J dropped 1; count of bases not matched to a gene: 7. Germline CDR1 reads SGHKS; CDR2 reads YYEKEE (reference sequence). CDR3 sequence reads: CASSAGTDLNYGYTF. DNA for the CDR3: TGTGCCAGCAGCGCCGGGACAGATCTTAACTATGGCTACACCTTC.

This clone was detected once. The chain uses TRBV5-5 and TRBJ2-7, with D maybe TRBD1 (5 bases). V lost 4 bases, J lost 5 bases, and 22 bases lay in between. Germline lookup yields CDR1 SGHKS and CDR2 YYEKEE (reference sequence). The CDR3 has 16 amino acids. The CDR3 spells CASSLLYQGAPNEQYF. The CDR3 region has the DNA TGTGCCAGCAGCCTGCTGTACCAGGGTGCTCCTAACGAGCAGTACTTC. The full variable domain, with the rest looked up from reference TRBV5-5 and TRBJ2-7, is DAGVTQSPTHLIKTRGQQVTLRCSPISGHKSVSWYQQVLGQGPQFIFQYYEKEERGRGNFPDRFSARQFPNYSSELNVNALLLGDSALYLCASSLLYQGAPNEQYFGPGTRLTVT.

CDR3 region: CASSSGGPDEKLFF. DNA of the CDR3: TGTGCCAGCAGCTCCGGAGGTCCCGACGAAAAACTGTTTTTT. The gene calls are TRBV28 and TRBJ1-4, with D unclear. The CDR3 runs 14 residues. V was cut by 6 bases and J by 8 bases, with 16 bases left in between. Germline assignment: CDR1 MDHEN and CDR2 SYDVKM.

This clone came up a few times. The chain carries TRBV29-1 and TRBJ2-1; D is possibly TRBD2 (5 bases). CDR3 length: 14 residues. From germline, CDR1 is SQVTM and CDR2 ANQGSEA. Trimming left V 2 bases short and J 5 bases short, with 13 bases between. DNA for the CDR3: TGCAGCGTTGAATTTAGGACTGTTAACAATGAGCAGTTCTTC. This codes for CSVEFRTVNNEQFF.

J is TRBJ1-1 and V is TRBV4-1; D remains ambiguous. The CDR3 extends over 17 amino acids. Germline V gene data show CDR1 as MGHRA and CDR2 as YSYEKL. V dropped 4 bases and J dropped 7 bases, with 25 bases sitting between them. The CDR3 DNA reads as TGCGCCAGCAGCCCTTACCCTCCCGGGTCCCTTTTCAGTGAAGCTTTCTTT. Protein: CASSPYPPGSLFSEAFF.

This clone was observed a few times. The J gene is TRBJ2-1, the V gene TRBV6-5; a possible D gene is TRBD1 (5 bases). CDR1 and CDR2 from the germline V gene are MNHEY and SVGAGI. V dropped 7 bases and J dropped 2 bases, with 15 bases sitting between them. The length of the CDR3 is 15 residues. As DNA, the CDR3 is TGTGCCAGCACCGAAGGGTGGGGCACCTACAATGAGCAGTTCTTC. Its translation is CASTEGWGTYNEQFF.

The chain has TRBV28 and TRBJ2-5, with TRBD2 matching 13 bases. Germline-derived CDR1 and CDR2 are MDHEN and SYDVKM. The CDR3 extends over 16 amino acids. Unmatched junction bases numbered 6, after V lost 6 bases and J lost 2 bases. The CDR3 nucleotides are TGTGCCAGCAGCACACTAGCGGGGGGGGAACAAGAGACCCAGTACTTC. Translation: CASSTLAGGEQETQYF.

J is TRBJ2-2 and V is TRBV9; perhaps TRBD2 as D (6 bases). The V and J ends lost 0 bases and 4 bases respectively, with 10 bases between them. This CDR3 has 15 amino acids. From germline, CDR1 is SGDLS and CDR2 YYNGEE. The CDR3 loop is CASSVGWGVTGELFF. The CDR3 region has the DNA TGTGCCAGCAGCGTAGGTTGGGGGGTCACCGGGGAGCTGTTTTTT.

The chain has TRBV27 and TRBJ2-3; 8 bases match TRBD1. J lost 0 bases, V lost 4 bases, and 3 bases had no gene match. The CDR3 loop spans 15 amino acids. Germline V gives CDR1 MNHEY, CDR2 SMNVEV (reference sequence). DNA for the CDR3: TGTGCCAGCAGTTCCCGGACAGGGAGCACAGATACGCAGTATTTT. It specifies CASSSRTGSTDTQYF.